This entry lists 27 T cell receptor beta chains sequenced from one sample in a study of vaccination effects on CD4 cells after COVID-19. Libraries were prepared by immunoSEQ multiplex PCR; TCRdb keeps only in-frame clonotypes and omits some of them. The sample records about 46,000 clones, about 70% being singletons. ViraFEST expansion of antigen-specific CD4+ T cells with viral peptide pools preceded sequencing. The culture ran for about eleven days before CD4+ T cells were isolated. Two doses of BNT162b2 or mRNA-1273 vaccine were administered to participants. Their antigens remain unidentified. Material: CD4+ T cells from PBMCs cultured with HCoV-OC43 spike peptides, obtained after COVID-19 vaccination. As to subset: HCoV-OC43 spike overlapping peptide pool stimulation. These receptors were obtained from a human donor who received a COVID-19 vaccine.

The CDR3 DNA is TGTGCCAGCAGCCACACGAGGCAGGGGGCCTACTACGAGCAGTACTTC. Protein: CASSHTRQGAYYEQYF. The chain has TRBV14 and TRBJ2-7, with 8 bases aligning to TRBD1. Germline V gene sequence: CDR1 SGHDN, CDR2 FVKESK. This CDR3 is 16 amino acids long. Trimming at V came to 3 bases and at J to 3 bases, leaving 10 bases not matched to a gene.

V and J are TRBV11-2 and TRBJ1-6; D is possibly TRBD1 (6 bases). Germline values: CDR1 SGHAT, CDR2 FQNNGV. V was shortened by 5 bases and J by 5 bases, with 13 bases between the two germline ends. This CDR3 contains 15 residues. The CDR3 sequence: CASSPIRGNNSPLHF. As DNA, the CDR3 is TGTGCCAGCAGCCCTATCAGGGGAAATAATTCACCCCTCCACTTT.

The genes are TRBV11-2 and TRBJ2-6; 8 bases are a match to TRBD1. Germline loops: CDR1 SGHAT, CDR2 FQNNGV. The CDR3 totals 15 residues. V lost 5 bases to trimming and J lost 3 bases; unmatched junction nucleotides: 3. CDR3 coding DNA: TGTGCCAGCAGCCAACAGGGGGGTGGGGCCAACGTCCTGACTTTC. As protein: CASSQQGGGANVLTF.

The chain's CDR3 is CASSLGLAGGPDTQYF. The CDR3 nucleotides read TGTGCCAGCAGCTTAGGGCTAGCGGGAGGGCCAGATACGCAGTATTTT. The chain links TRBV7-7 to TRBJ2-3, with TRBD2 identical over 12 bases. Per the germline V gene, CDR1 is SSHAT and CDR2 is FNYEAQ (reference sequence). CDR3 length equals 16 residues. Losses at the gene ends were 1 base for V and 4 bases for J; bases not matched to a gene: 3.

The rearrangement joins TRBV7-9 to TRBJ2-4; 11 bases line up with TRBD2. Germline trimming cut 4 bases from V and 15 bases from J; bases unmatched to any gene: 11. The CDR3 is 14 amino acids. Germline V CDR1 and CDR2: SEHNR, FQNEAQ (reference sequence). In DNA, the CDR3 is TGTGCCAGCAGCTCGGAGACCGGGACTAGCGGCCGGTACTTC. Its translation: CASSSETGTSGRYF.

J is TRBJ2-5 and V is TRBV3-1 (or the pseudogene TRBV3-2), with 11 bases lining up with TRBD2. The CDR3 covers 17 residues. Looked up from germline, CDR1 is LGHDT and CDR2 is YNNKEL (reference sequence). The J segment lost 6 bases and the V segment lost 6 bases, leaving 15 bases of the junction unmatched. The chain's CDR3 is CASSPENLAGGRKTQYF. The CDR3 DNA sequence: TGTGCCAGCAGTCCGGAAAATCTAGCGGGAGGAAGGAAGACCCAGTACTTC.

This clone was seen more than once but under ten times. The chain couples TRBV7-9 to TRBJ1-2, with D perhaps matching TRBD1 (5 bases). The CDR3 covers 16 residues. V gave up 5 bases and J gave up 1 base, with 17 bases separating them. CDR1 and CDR2 (germline): SEHNR, FQNEAQ (reference sequence). CDR3 DNA sequence: TGTGCCAGCAGCACCCGGGTCAGGGACCATAACTATGGCTACACCTTC. Translating it yields CASSTRVRDHNYGYTF. Full variable domain (missing parts from reference TRBV7-9 and TRBJ1-2): DTGVSQNPRHKITKRGQNVTFRCDPISEHNRLYWYRQTLGQGPEFLTYFQNEAQLEKSRLLSDRFSAERPKGSFSTLEIQRTEQGDSAMYLCASSTRVRDHNYGYTFGSGTRLTVV.

The sample holds a few counts of this clone. V is TRBV28 and J is TRBJ1-5; 7 nucleotides align to TRBD1. V gave up 6 bases and J gave up 9 bases; unmatched junction bases: 11. Germline values: CDR1 MDHEN, CDR2 SYDVKM. This CDR3 is 14 amino acids long. CDR3: CASRSGQAAGPQHF. The CDR3 DNA reads TGTGCCAGCAGAAGTGGACAGGCGGCCGGGCCCCAGCATTTT.

This clone was seen a few times. The chain employs TRBV4-1 and TRBJ2-7; a possible D gene is TRBD2 (6 bases). V dropped 1 base and J dropped 2 bases, with 15 bases sitting between them. Germline lookup yields CDR1 MGHRA and CDR2 YSYEKL. This CDR3 contains 16 residues. In nucleotides, the CDR3 is TGCGCCAGCAGCCAAGCGGGACGGGGGACTCCCTACGAGCAGTACTTC. Protein: CASSQAGRGTPYEQYF.

This clone has only a few counts. As DNA, the CDR3 is TGCAGCGTGGGGACAGGAGGTTTCGGCTACACCTTC. Translation: CSVGTGGFGYTF. V is TRBV29-1 and J is TRBJ1-2; 8 nucleotides agree with TRBD1. The V gene end was trimmed by 6 bases and the J gene end by 8 bases; junction bases not matched to a gene: 8. The germline CDR1 and CDR2 sequences are SQVTM and ANQGSEA. The CDR3 has 12 residues.

The rearrangement joins TRBV5-5 to TRBJ1-2, with D possibly matching TRBD1 (5 bases). V shed 4 bases and J shed 5 bases, with 21 bases lying between them. Germline lookup yields CDR1 SGHKS and CDR2 YYEKEE (reference sequence). The CDR3 covers 16 residues. CDR3 sequence (DNA): TGTGCCAGCAGCGACCCGGGGACCGAAGATATTTATGGCTACACCTTC. It specifies CASSDPGTEDIYGYTF. The whole variable domain, filled in from reference TRBV5-5 and TRBJ1-2, reads DAGVTQSPTHLIKTRGQQVTLRCSPISGHKSVSWYQQVLGQGPQFIFQYYEKEERGRGNFPDRFSARQFPNYSSELNVNALLLGDSALYLCASSDPGTEDIYGYTFGSGTRLTVV.

V usage is TRBV27 and J usage is TRBJ1-2, with TRBD1 matching 12 bases. This CDR3 is built from 15 residues. Trimming removed 7 bases from V and 4 bases from J; junction bases left unmatched: 7. Per germline, CDR1 MNHEY and CDR2 SMNVEV (reference sequence). The CDR3 DNA reads TGTGCCAGCAAGCGGGGGACAGGGGGCTTCTATGGCTACACCTTC. Translated, it gives CASKRGTGGFYGYTF.

V is TRBV5-5 and J is TRBJ1-2, with D unresolved. The CDR3 spans 17 residues. Germline CDR1 is SGHKS and CDR2 is YYEKEE (reference sequence). With 3 bases removed from V and 7 bases from J, the gap between germline ends came to 25 bases. The CDR3 reads CASSSPVRRGAYAGYTF. Written as DNA, the CDR3 is TGTGCCAGCAGCTCCCCCGTCAGGCGGGGTGCATATGCTGGCTACACCTTC. The full variable domain, its missing parts supplied by reference TRBV5-5 and TRBJ1-2, is DAGVTQSPTHLIKTRGQQVTLRCSPISGHKSVSWYQQVLGQGPQFIFQYYEKEERGRGNFPDRFSARQFPNYSSELNVNALLLGDSALYLCASSSPVRRGAYAGYTFGSGTRLTVV.

V usage is TRBV5-1 and J usage is TRBJ1-4; tentative D call: TRBD1 (6 bases). The V end lost 4 bases, the J end lost 0 bases, and 10 bases lay between the germline ends. CDR3 length: 15 amino acids. Looked up from germline, CDR1 is SGHRS and CDR2 is YFSETQ. DNA for the CDR3: TGCGCCAGCAGCCGGGACATCGCAACTAATGAAAAACTGTTTTTT. It encodes CASSRDIATNEKLFF.

V usage is TRBV19 and J usage is TRBJ2-3, with 8 bases that match TRBD2. After removal of 2 bases from V and 7 bases from J, the junction contained 14 bases not matched to a gene. CDR1 and CDR2 from the germline V gene are LNHDA and SQIVND (reference sequence). CDR3 length equals 17 residues. CDR3 DNA sequence: TGTGCCAGTAGTATAAGTCTTTTGGCGGGAGGAAGTAATACGCAGTATTTT. Translating gives CASSISLLAGGSNTQYF.

The chain couples TRBV7-8 to TRBJ2-1; maybe TRBD1 (5 bases). The CDR3 loop spans 13 amino acids. Germline-derived CDR1 and CDR2 are SGHVS and FQNEAQ. Trimming pared 3 bases from V and 8 bases from J, leaving 11 bases between. CDR3: CASSFPGRDEQFF. In DNA form, the CDR3 reads TGTGCCAGCAGCTTTCCAGGGCGCGATGAGCAGTTCTTC.

This clone has a single count. J is TRBJ1-2 and V is TRBV3-1 (or the pseudogene TRBV3-2); D not resolved. The CDR3 runs to 15 residues. CDR1 and CDR2 from the germline V gene are LGHDT and YNNKEL (reference sequence). Trimming took 1 base from V and 5 from J, leaving 14 bases between them. For the CDR3, the DNA is TGTGCCAGCAGCCAAGGTCCCGCTCGGGGTTATGGCTACACCTTC. Amino acids: CASSQGPARGYGYTF.

V usage is TRBV7-9 and J usage is TRBJ2-7, with D unclear. The CDR3 covers 14 residues. The germline V gene has CDR1 SEHNR and CDR2 FQNEAQ (reference sequence). Trimming pared 5 bases from V and 6 bases from J, leaving 17 bases between. The CDR3 loop is CASSRIGSKGEQYF. The DNA of the CDR3 is TGTGCCAGCAGCCGTATTGGATCCAAGGGCGAGCAGTACTTC.

This clone has a handful of counts. V usage is TRBV11-2 and J usage is TRBJ2-1, with D possibly being TRBD1 or TRBD2 (5 bases each). CDR1 and CDR2 from the germline V gene are SGHAT and FQNNGV. The CDR3 extends over 13 amino acids. Trimming removed 5 bases from V and 15 bases from J, with 20 bases in between. CDR3 sequence: CASSPERGTAAFF. The DNA for the CDR3 is TGTGCCAGCAGCCCAGAGAGAGGGACGGCGGCGTTCTTC. The full variable domain, with the rest looked up from reference TRBV11-2 and TRBJ2-1, is EAGVAQSPRYKIIEKRQSVAFWCNPISGHATLYWYQQILGQGPKLLIQFQNNGVVDDSQLPKDRFSAERLKGVDSTLKIQPAKLEDSAVYLCASSPERGTAAFFGPGTRLTVL.

This rearrangement joins TRBV29-1 to TRBJ2-3; TRBD1 agrees at 8 bases. The V segment lost 7 bases and the J segment 5 bases; nucleotides outside the gene matches: 8. This CDR3 has 13 amino acids. The germline V gene encodes CDR1 SQVTM and CDR2 ANQGSEA. The CDR3 is CSASDRGIDTQYF. CDR3 in DNA: TGCAGCGCCTCCGACAGGGGAATAGATACGCAGTATTTT.

The chain has TRBV5-1 and TRBJ2-7, with D perhaps TRBD2 (5 bases). The CDR3 runs 14 residues. Germline CDR1 is SGHRS and CDR2 is YFSETQ. V lost 5 bases and J lost 4, with 16 bases in between. CDR3 nucleotide sequence: TGCGCCAGCAGGCCGTCCAGCGGCAAGTACGAGCAGTACTTC. Protein sequence: CASRPSSGKYEQYF. The whole variable domain, filled in from reference TRBV5-1 and TRBJ2-7, reads KAGVTQTPRYLIKTRGQQVTLSCSPISGHRSVSWYQQTPGQGLQFLFEYFSETQRNKGNFPGRFSGRQFSNSRSEMNVSTLELGDSALYLCASRPSSGKYEQYFGPGTRLTVT.

The chain's CDR3 is CASSTAGLLDEQYF. CDR3 coding DNA: TGTGCCAGCAGCACTGCGGGACTACTGGACGAGCAGTACTTC. The rearrangement links TRBV6-5 to TRBJ2-7, with 7 bases identical to TRBD2. Trimming at V came to 6 bases and at J to 5 bases, leaving 10 bases not matched to a gene. This CDR3 contains 14 residues. The germline V gene encodes CDR1 MNHEY and CDR2 SVGAGI.

The chain joins TRBV10-3 to TRBJ2-6; 8 bases are shared with TRBD1. The CDR3 is 19 amino acids. V gave up 2 bases and J gave up 3 bases; unmatched junction bases: 12. Germline CDR1 reads ENHRY; CDR2 reads SYGVKD. CDR3 protein: CAISEASRQGSFGANVLTF. The CDR3 bases are TGTGCCATCAGTGAGGCCAGCCGACAGGGGAGTTTTGGGGCCAACGTCCTGACTTTC.

The chain combines TRBV19 with TRBJ2-5; possibly TRBD1 for D (6 bases). The CDR3 consists of 14 residues. In germline, CDR1 is LNHDA, CDR2 SQIVND (reference sequence). Trimming cost V 6 bases and J 3 bases, with 14 bases left between them. CDR3 DNA sequence: TGTGCCAGTAGCAGAAAACAGGGAGAAGAGACCCAGTACTTC. This sequence encodes CASSRKQGEETQYF. Complete variable domain (other parts from reference TRBV19 and TRBJ2-5): DGGITQSPKYLFRKEGQNVTLSCEQNLNHDAMYWYRQDPGQGLRLIYYSQIVNDFQKGDIAEGYSVSREKKESFPLTVTSAQKNPTAFYLCASSRKQGEETQYFGPGTRLLVL.

This clone was picked up a small number of times. V gene TRBV2 combines with J gene TRBJ1-5; TRBD1 is a possible D gene (6 bases). This CDR3 spans 14 amino acids. V was shortened by 2 bases and J by 7 bases, with 12 bases between the two germline ends. Germline V gene data show CDR1 as SNHLY and CDR2 as FYNNEI. CDR3 DNA sequence: TGTGCCAGCAGTGAAAGTCAGGGGCTACAGCCCCAGCATTTT. This gives the protein CASSESQGLQPQHF.

This CDR3 reads CASSPGQGYGYTF. CDR3 in DNA: TGTGCCAGCAGCCCCGGACAGGGTTATGGCTACACCTTC. This sequence joins TRBV5-6 and TRBJ1-2, with 8 bases aligning to TRBD1. This CDR3 is built from 13 residues. J was trimmed by 5 bases and V by 4 bases; bases with no gene match: 4. Germline CDR1 reads SGHDT; CDR2 reads YYEEEE.

The rearrangement uses TRBV7-9 and TRBJ1-5; D gene ambiguous. The CDR3 is 12 residues long. V was cut by 1 base and J by 5 bases, with 3 bases left in between. Germline-derived CDR1 and CDR2 are SEHNR and FQNEAQ (reference sequence). The CDR3 reads CASSLGYQPQHF. The CDR3 region has the DNA TGTGCCAGCAGCTTAGGGTATCAGCCCCAGCATTTT.